Each of the 26 T cell receptor beta chains below was sequenced from the same sample in a study of shared T cell receptors in the human thymus. Repertoires were generated with immunoSEQ multiplex PCR, while TCRdb's copy carries only in-frame clones and drops some. The table records hundreds of thousands of clones, approximately 89% of them present only once. These records were also assigned to another study, of human thymus T cells.

The sequencing input was thymocytes. Receptor source: a boy in the first two years of life with a congenital heart defect.

V and J are TRBV14 and TRBJ2-7, with TRBD2 identical over 9 bases. The CDR3 sequence is 16 residues long. V dropped 1 base and J dropped 4; count of bases not matched to a gene: 8. Germline lookup yields CDR1 SGHDN and CDR2 FVKESK. This CDR3 is CASSQARAGGLYEQYF. The CDR3 DNA is TGTGCCAGCAGCCAAGCTCGGGCGGGAGGGCTGTACGAGCAGTACTTC.

J is TRBJ2-7 and V is TRBV7-2, with 12 bases lining up with TRBD2. Germline V gives CDR1 SGHTA, CDR2 FQGNSA. The CDR3 is 14 residues long. V shed 5 bases, J shed 3 bases, and the junction held 2 bases outside the gene matches. The CDR3 nucleotides are TGTGCCAGCAGCCGGACTAGCGGGGACTACGAGCAGTACTTC. It encodes CASSRTSGDYEQYF.

In nucleotides, the CDR3 is TGCGCCAGCAGCCAACCCGGGCTAGCGGGAGGCCCAGATACGCAGTATTTT. Encoded protein: CASSQPGLAGGPDTQYF. This chain joins TRBV4-3 and TRBJ2-3; 11 bases match TRBD2. Per germline, CDR1 LGHNA and CDR2 YSLEER. The CDR3 length is 17 residues. The J segment lost 4 bases and the V segment lost 2 bases, leaving 8 bases of the junction unmatched.

V and J are TRBV6-5 and TRBJ2-3; 7 bases map to TRBD2. The CDR3 is 16 residues long. The V gene's germline CDR1 is MNHEY and CDR2 SVGAGI. J gave up 2 bases and V 2 bases, and 7 bases lay outside the gene matches. CDR3 nucleotides: TGTGCCAGCAGTTACAAGACTAGCCAAGTCACAGATACGCAGTATTTT. This encodes CASSYKTSQVTDTQYF.

The chain recombines TRBV28 with TRBJ1-2; the D gene is possibly TRBD1 (6 bases). This CDR3 comprises 14 residues. V was clipped by 5 bases and J by 1 base, with 11 bases between them. Germline-derived CDR1 and CDR2 are MDHEN and SYDVKM. CDR3 in DNA: TGTGCCAGCAGTAGGAGGACAGTTAACTATGGCTACACCTTC. This translates into CASSRRTVNYGYTF.

The rearrangement links TRBV4-3 to TRBJ2-1; 7 positions agree with TRBD2. J gave up 4 bases and V 3 bases, and 6 bases lay outside the gene matches. Germline CDR1 is LGHNA and CDR2 is YSLEER. The CDR3 has 15 amino acids. The CDR3 is CASSQGSGDYNEQFF. CDR3 DNA: TGCGCCAGCAGCCAGGGGAGCGGGGATTACAATGAGCAGTTCTTC.

The chain carries TRBV27 and TRBJ2-2; D possibly corresponds to TRBD1 (5 bases). V gave up 1 base and J gave up 1 base, with 7 bases separating them. The germline gives CDR1 MNHEY, CDR2 SMNVEV (reference sequence). The CDR3 runs 15 residues. Here the CDR3 DNA reads TGTGCCAGCAGTTTATTTGGACAGAACACCGGGGAGCTGTTTTTT. It is translated as CASSLFGQNTGELFF.

J is TRBJ2-1 and V is TRBV14; TRBD2 matches at 8 bases. The V segment lost 1 base and the J segment 3 bases; nucleotides outside the gene matches: 2. The germline CDR1 and CDR2 sequences are SGHDN and FVKESK. The CDR3 is made up of 15 amino acids. The CDR3 DNA reads TGTGCCAGCAGCCAAGCTGCGGGGGGCTACAATGAGCAGTTCTTC. This codes for CASSQAAGGYNEQFF.

The V and J genes are TRBV19 and TRBJ1-1; D may be TRBD1 (6 bases). V lost 6 bases and J 4 bases, leaving 12 bases between the germline ends. Germline V CDR1 and CDR2: LNHDA, SQIVND (reference sequence). CDR3 length equals 13 residues. The CDR3 bases are TGTGCCAGTAGGGTCAGGGGAGTCACTGAAGCTTTCTTT. Translated, it gives CASRVRGVTEAFF.

The chain uses TRBV6-1 and TRBJ1-5; the D gene is possibly TRBD1 (6 bases). In germline, CDR1 is MNHNS, CDR2 SASEGT. V dropped 5 bases and J dropped 1 base, with 9 bases sitting between them. This CDR3 has 14 residues. For the CDR3, the DNA is TGTGCCAGCAGTCCCGGGACAAGCAATCAGCCCCAGCATTTT. Encoded protein: CASSPGTSNQPQHF.

This clone has only one observation. This rearrangement joins TRBV2 to TRBJ1-1, with no clear D. Germline V gene sequence: CDR1 SNHLY, CDR2 FYNNEI. CDR3 length: 11 amino acids. Trimming removed 6 bases at V and 7 bases at J, with 9 bases between. CDR3 bases: TGTGCCAGCAGCGGCGGTTATGAAGCTTTCTTT. Residues: CASSGGYEAFF. Using reference TRBV2 and TRBJ1-1 for the parts outside the CDR3, the full variable domain is EPEVTQTPSHQVTQMGQEVILRCVPISNHLYFYWYRQILGQKVEFLVSFYNNEISEKSEIFDDQFSVERPDGSNFTLKIRSTKLEDSAMYFCASSGGYEAFFGQGTRLTVV.

The V and J genes are TRBV2 and TRBJ1-1; possibly TRBD1 for D (5 bases). The CDR3 has 13 amino acids. Trimming cost V 6 bases and J 10 bases, with 18 bases left between them. CDR1 is SNHLY, CDR2 FYNNEI, per germline. CDR3 bases: TGTGCCAGCAGCCTTGTGGCAGTCCAGGGAGCTTTCTTT. Amino acid sequence: CASSLVAVQGAFF.

This clone was seen once. J is TRBJ1-1 and V is TRBV29-1, with TRBD1 matching over 9 bases. In germline, CDR1 is SQVTM, CDR2 ANQGSEA. The ends lost 5 bases at V and 5 bases at J; junction bases unmatched: 15. This CDR3 region has 16 residues. CDR3 amino acids: CSVSISLDRGGTEAFF. The CDR3 bases are TGCAGCGTTTCTATAAGTTTGGACAGGGGAGGAACTGAAGCTTTCTTT.

This clone occurred once. The CDR3, as DNA: TGTGCCAGCAGCTTAGAGGAGGCGGGGGAGAAAGCGAACACCGGGGAGCTGTTTTTT. Its translation is CASSLEEAGEKANTGELFF. This chain joins TRBV11-2 and TRBJ2-2; 7 bases agree with TRBD2. The germline V gene has CDR1 SGHAT and CDR2 FQNNGV. This CDR3 is built from 19 residues. Losses at the gene ends were 0 bases for V and 0 bases for J; bases not matched to a gene: 10.

The chain employs TRBV14 and TRBJ2-1, with D possibly being TRBD1 (6 bases). The germline gives CDR1 SGHDN, CDR2 FVKESK. Between the trimmed V and J ends, which lost 2 bases and 0 bases, there was a span of 11 bases. The length of the CDR3 is 16 residues. The CDR3 region has the DNA TGTGCCAGCAGCCAAAACGGACAGAGCTCCTACAATGAGCAGTTCTTC. Protein product: CASSQNGQSSYNEQFF. Using reference TRBV14 and TRBJ2-1 for the parts outside the CDR3, the full variable domain is EAGVTQFPSHSVIEKGQTVTLRCDPISGHDNLYWYRRVMGKEIKFLLHFVKESKQDESGMPNNRFLAERTGGTYSTLKVQPAELEDSGVYFCASSQNGQSSYNEQFFGPGTRLTVL.

This rearrangement joins TRBV27 to TRBJ1-4; maybe TRBD1 (5 bases). CDR1 is MNHEY, CDR2 SMNVEV, per germline (reference sequence). The length of the CDR3 is 16 residues. Trimming pared 8 bases from V and 7 bases from J, leaving 23 bases between. DNA for the CDR3: TGTGCCAGCGGGTCCCGGACACCCTGGAACGGTGAAAAACTGTTTTTT. Protein product: CASGSRTPWNGEKLFF.

J is TRBJ1-6 and V is TRBV19; 8 bases match TRBD1. Germline assignment: CDR1 LNHDA and CDR2 SQIVND (reference sequence). CDR3 length: 17 residues. The junction had 5 bases not matched to a gene; V was cut back by 3 bases and J by 1 base. The CDR3: CASSMGDRQSYNSPLHF. CDR3 nucleotides: TGTGCCAGTAGTATGGGGGACAGGCAGTCCTATAATTCACCCCTCCACTTT.

This rearrangement joins TRBV4-3 to TRBJ2-1, with a possible D match to TRBD1 (5 bases). The CDR3 runs 13 residues. CDR1 and CDR2 from the germline V gene are LGHNA and YSLEER. V gave up 4 bases and J gave up 12 bases, with 16 bases separating them. This chain's CDR3 is CASSPNLQERQFF. The DNA of the CDR3 is TGCGCCAGCAGCCCGAACCTACAGGAACGGCAGTTCTTC.

The chain carries TRBV5-1 and TRBJ2-7; TRBD2 matches 15 bases. V dropped 1 base and J dropped 2; count of bases not matched to a gene: 4. This CDR3 is built from 17 residues. The germline V gene has CDR1 SGHRS and CDR2 YFSETQ. As DNA, the CDR3 is TGCGCCAGCAGCTTGTGGGGACTAGCGGGAGGAACCTACGAGCAGTACTTC. Its translation: CASSLWGLAGGTYEQYF.

The J gene is TRBJ1-2, the V gene TRBV5-1, with 7 bases identical to TRBD1. The CDR3 runs 14 residues. V lost 4 bases, J lost 3 bases, and 6 bases stayed unmatched. Germline assignment: CDR1 SGHRS and CDR2 YFSETQ. CDR3 protein: CASSKGGLDYGYTF. CDR3 in DNA: TGCGCCAGCAGCAAAGGGGGCCTTGACTATGGCTACACCTTC.

This rearrangement joins TRBV14 to TRBJ1-1; D gene uncertain. Trimming pared 1 base from V and 3 bases from J, leaving 15 bases between. The CDR3 sequence is 16 residues long. Germline V CDR1 and CDR2: SGHDN, FVKESK. CDR3 in DNA: TGTGCCAGCAGCCAAGGCCGTATCTCGGAGGACACTGAAGCTTTCTTT. Residues: CASSQGRISEDTEAFF.

The rearrangement uses TRBV5-6 and TRBJ2-7; D is ambiguous. This CDR3 is 17 amino acids long. Deletions cut 4 bases from V and 9 bases from J, with 29 bases between. Germline V gives CDR1 SGHDT, CDR2 YYEEEE. The CDR3 DNA is TGTGCCAGCAGCCTTAACTCCGCAGGTACCCCGCCTACGAGGCAGTACTTC. Protein product: CASSLNSAGTPPTRQYF.

This clone has only one observation. The rearrangement links TRBV7-9 to TRBJ1-2; D is unresolved. The germline gives CDR1 SEHNR, CDR2 FQNEAQ (reference sequence). V lost 3 bases, J lost 2 bases, and 7 bases lay in between. The CDR3 loop spans 13 amino acids. The CDR3 DNA follows: TGTGCCAGCAGCTTGGAGGGAAACTATGGCTACACCTTC. This codes for CASSLEGNYGYTF. The whole variable domain, remainder taken from reference TRBV7-9 and TRBJ1-2, is DTGVSQNPRHKITKRGQNVTFRCDPISEHNRLYWYRQTLGQGPEFLTYFQNEAQLEKSRLLSDRFSAERPKGSFSTLEIQRTEQGDSAMYLCASSLEGNYGYTFGSGTRLTVV.

The gene calls are TRBV7-2 and TRBJ2-1; 8 bases are shared with TRBD2. This CDR3 spans 16 amino acids. V shed 2 bases, J shed 4 bases, and the junction held 7 bases outside the gene matches. CDR1 and CDR2 (germline): SGHTA, FQGNSA. The CDR3 coding sequence is TGTGCCAGCAGCTTAAGGCGGGGGGAAGGGTACAATGAGCAGTTCTTC. As protein: CASSLRRGEGYNEQFF.

The chain links TRBV11-2 to TRBJ2-1; D gene uncertain. V lost 5 bases and J lost 4, with 21 bases in between. This CDR3 spans 17 amino acids. Germline loops: CDR1 SGHAT, CDR2 FQNNGV. The CDR3 is CASSPRNVISAYNEQFF. The CDR3 region has the DNA TGTGCCAGCAGCCCGCGGAACGTTATCAGCGCGTACAATGAGCAGTTCTTC.

A single count supports this clone. This CDR3 is CASSRTSGNLPSSTDTQYF. The CDR3 DNA sequence: TGTGCCAGCAGCCGCACTAGCGGAAACCTTCCATCTAGCACAGATACGCAGTATTTT. The V and J genes are TRBV5-6 and TRBJ2-3; 8 bases agree with TRBD2. The junction had 16 bases not matched to a gene; V was cut back by 4 bases and J by 0 bases. Germline assignment: CDR1 SGHDT and CDR2 YYEEEE. This CDR3 is built from 19 residues.